This T cell receptor (beta chain) came from a study of a mutant IDH1 vaccine in newly diagnosed glioma. The wider study: Initiation of the vaccine course occurred 4-6 weeks after radiotherapy alone, or alongside temozolomide cycles. Weeks 35 and 47 hosted visits V12 and V13, respectively. Study-level findings and limits: Induction of immune responses by the vaccine occurred in approximately 93% of patients.

The data were produced by immunoSEQ multiplex PCR, yet TCRdb's version contains in-frame clones alone and is incomplete. The sample lists fewer than 60,000 clones, about two thirds occurring once. Time point specified: week 47, end of study. It was 300 ug of mutant IDH1 20-mer peptide that made up each vaccine dose, given with topical imiquimod. As regards this clone: Its antigen is undetermined.

The input for sequencing was peripheral blood mononuclear cells (PBMCs), taken from a glioma patient whose treatment included an IDH1 peptide vaccine. This sequence was found in a man in his forties with glioma. Some clones in this sample may be carry-over from other donors' samples.

The CDR3 loop reads CASSFITSEDYGYTF. The CDR3, as DNA: TGTGCCAGCAGCTTTATAACCTCGGAAGACTATGGCTACACCTTC. The chain recombines TRBV5-6 with TRBJ1-2; D ambiguous. Trimming left V 2 bases short and J 3 bases short, with 14 bases between. The CDR3 covers 15 residues. The germline V gene encodes CDR1 SGHDT and CDR2 YYEEEE.